This TCR beta chain was profiled in a study of cytomegalovirus exposure and HLA in healthy donors. Donors came from a validation cohort of 95 to 150 subjects, distinct from the first 666-subject cohort. The CDR3 spans 13 residues. V lost 1 base, J lost 7 bases, and 10 bases lay in between. From germline, CDR1 is SNHLY and CDR2 FYNNEI. Profiled with immunoSEQ multiplex PCR; TCRdb holds only in-frame clones, not every one. The sample yields tens of thousands of clones, just under 95% seen once. The clonotype originates from a man younger than 30 in good health and CMV-seronegative. The gene calls are TRBV2 and TRBJ1-1; no definite D call. Input material: PBMCs. The CDR3 DNA is TGTGCCAGCAGTGAAGGTGGCGGCAGTGAAGCTTTCTTT. Its protein is CASSEGGGSEAFF. Based on the CDR3 plus reference TRBV2 and TRBJ1-1, the full variable domain is EPEVTQTPSHQVTQMGQEVILRCVPISNHLYFYWYRQILGQKVEFLVSFYNNEISEKSEIFDDQFSVERPDGSNFTLKIRSTKLEDSAMYFCASSEGGGSEAFFGQGTRLTVV.